The rows below give T cell receptor beta chains drawn from one sample of a study of early T cells in non-severe SARS-CoV-2 infection. In TCRdb, the 5' RACE reads were re-called with MiXCR into one record per CDR3 protein. Of about 57,000 distinct CDR3 sequences in the sample, over 10% were seen once. The material sequenced was whole blood. The source of these receptors is an adult who was a healthcare worker with PCR-confirmed SARS-CoV-2 infection or an uninfected control (not recorded which). Both conserved end residues are part of each CDR3. Fields, in order: V gene, J gene, clone size, D gene, CDR3 protein, CDR3 DNA. D genes are given only for firm matches. The listing skips clone size in some rows; elsewhere it reads once, few, many or a size class.

TRBV4-3,TRBJ2-7,many,.,CASSQDNRDDEQYF,TGCGCCAGCAGCCAAGATAATAGGGACGACGAGCAGTACTTC
TRBV6-6,TRBJ2-1,many,.,CASTTGPRGSYNEQFF,TGTGCCAGCACCACGGGACCTCGGGGCTCCTACAATGAGCAGTTCTTC
TRBV20-1,TRBJ2-7,.,TRBD2,CSATPGLAVYEQYF,TGCAGTGCTACCCCGGGACTAGCGGTATACGAGCAGTACTTC
TRBV20-1,TRBJ2-1,.,TRBD1,CSARGDSSYNEQFF,TGCAGTGCTAGAGGGGACAGCTCCTACAATGAGCAGTTCTTC
TRBV5-4,TRBJ2-3,few,.,CASSLGDPDTQYF,TGTGCCAGCAGCTTGGGGGACCCCGATACGCAGTATTTT
TRBV7-6,TRBJ1-4,few,.,CASSLGAPREKLFF,TGTGCCAGCAGCCTGGGGGCGCCGAGAGAAAAACTGTTTTTT
TRBV3-1,TRBJ2-1,few,TRBD2,CASSQEGSGGADEQFF,TGTGCCAGCAGCCAAGAGGGCAGCGGGGGGGCCGATGAGCAGTTCTTC
TRBV20-1,TRBJ2-3,many,.,CSASSIPGVRTDTQYF,TGCAGTGCTAGCTCTATCCCGGGGGTCCGCACAGATACGCAGTATTTT
TRBV12-3/TRBV12-4,TRBJ2-7,few,TRBD1,CASSPSGQGAYEQYF,TGTGCCAGCAGTCCCTCGGGACAGGGCGCCTACGAGCAGTACTTC
TRBV19,TRBJ1-5,.,.,CASTSGEGVGNQPQHF,TGTGCCAGTACCTCCGGCGAGGGTGTCGGCAATCAGCCCCAGCATTTT
TRBV14,TRBJ2-5,.,.,CASNQGKPDIQETQYF,TGTGCCAGCAACCAAGGGAAGCCAGATATTCAAGAGACCCAGTACTTC
TRBV4-1,TRBJ2-5,many,TRBD2,CASSQDSLAGVETQYF,TGCGCCAGCAGCCAAGACTCACTAGCGGGGGTGGAGACCCAGTACTTC
TRBV29-1,TRBJ2-7,medium-sized,TRBD1,CSVGSGTGVYEQYF,TGCAGCGTCGGTTCCGGGACAGGGGTCTACGAGCAGTACTTC
TRBV19,TRBJ2-2,few,TRBD1,CASSIRTGTGELFF,TGTGCCAGTAGTATCCGGACAGGGACCGGGGAGCTGTTTTTT
TRBV29-1,TRBJ2-3,few,TRBD1,CSTTGGAGDTQYF,TGCAGCACAACAGGGGGCGCAGGAGATACGCAGTATTTT
TRBV13,TRBJ2-6,few,.,CASSLVGDGASGANVLTF,TGTGCCAGCAGCTTAGTCGGGGACGGGGCGTCTGGGGCCAACGTCCTGACTTTC
TRBV9,TRBJ1-1,few,.,CASSVEGNTEAFF,TGTGCCAGCAGCGTAGAAGGGAACACTGAAGCTTTCTTT
TRBV24-1,TRBJ2-3,.,TRBD1,CATSDNRGGTDTQYF,TGTGCCACCAGTGATAACAGGGGAGGCACAGATACGCAGTATTTT
TRBV12-5,TRBJ2-3,few,.,CASSVGEADTQYF,TGTGCTAGTTCGGTGGGTGAGGCAGATACGCAGTATTTT
TRBV5-1,TRBJ1-6,many,.,CASSLKALMNSPLHF,TGCGCCAGCAGCTTGAAAGCTCTAATGAATTCACCCCTCCACTTT
TRBV6-5,TRBJ2-3,.,.,CASSYDYITQYF,TGTGCCAGCAGTTACGACTACATAACGCAGTATTTT
TRBV11-3,TRBJ2-2,few,TRBD2,CASSPSGANTGELFF,TGTGCCAGCAGCCCTAGCGGGGCGAACACCGGGGAGCTGTTTTTT
TRBV28,TRBJ2-7,few,TRBD1,CASSSGTGGYEQYF,TGTGCCAGCAGCTCCGGGACAGGGGGCTACGAGCAGTACTTC
TRBV14,TRBJ1-6,many,TRBD1,CASSQGPGQTKSSYNSPLHF,TGTGCCAGCAGCCAAGGACCGGGACAGACCAAATCGTCCTATAATTCACCCCTCCACTTT
TRBV3-1,TRBJ2-3,.,.,CASSQGPRVDTQYF,TGTGCCAGCAGCCAAGGTCCAAGGGTCGATACGCAGTATTTT
TRBV20-1,TRBJ1-4,many,.,CSAPDFRRNEKLFF,TGCAGTGCTCCGGACTTTAGACGAAATGAAAAACTGTTTTTT
TRBV15,TRBJ1-1,many,TRBD1,CATSAYRGGGTEAFF,TGTGCCACCAGCGCCTACAGGGGGGGGGGCACTGAAGCTTTCTTT
TRBV20-1,TRBJ2-5,.,TRBD1,CSAFRDRAKTQYF,TGCAGTGCTTTCCGGGACAGGGCAAAGACCCAGTACTTC
TRBV3-2,TRBJ1-5,.,.,CASSKKEGNQPQHF,TGTGCCAGCAGCAAGAAGGAGGGCAATCAGCCCCAGCATTTT
TRBV20-1,TRBJ2-2,many,.,CSARDSGASNTGELFF,TGCAGTGCTAGAGATTCAGGGGCCTCAAACACCGGGGAGCTGTTTTTT
TRBV6-2/TRBV6-3,TRBJ2-7,.,.,CASCRAGRYEQYF,TGTGCCAGCTGTAGGGCCGGGCGCTACGAGCAGTACTTC
TRBV6-2/TRBV6-3,TRBJ2-7,many,.,CASSLRAYEQYF,TGTGCCAGCAGTTTGCGGGCGTACGAGCAGTACTTC
TRBV27,TRBJ1-1,few,.,CASSLSVDSEAFF,TGTGCCAGCAGTTTATCGGTGGACTCTGAAGCTTTCTTT
TRBV20-1,TRBJ2-7,.,.,CSAYPTATYEQYF,TGCAGTGCTTACCCCACAGCTACCTACGAGCAGTACTTC
TRBV4-1,TRBJ1-3,few,TRBD1,CASSQVGTGGHTIYF,TGCGCCAGCAGCCAAGTGGGGACAGGGGGCCACACCATATATTTT
TRBV7-9,TRBJ1-1,.,.,CASSLEILEEVRTEAFF,TGTGCCAGCAGCTTAGAAATATTAGAGGAGGTTCGTACTGAAGCTTTCTTT
TRBV7-2,TRBJ1-1,many,.,CASSRDMNTEAFF,TGTGCCAGCAGCCGGGACATGAACACTGAAGCTTTCTTT
TRBV6-5,TRBJ2-3,many,.,CASSPTGGGTDTQYF,TGTGCCAGCAGCCCCACTGGGGGAGGCACAGATACGCAGTATTTT
TRBV5-1,TRBJ2-1,.,TRBD1,CASSLGGTGGYNEQFF,TGCGCCAGCAGCTTGGGAGGGACAGGGGGCTACAATGAGCAGTTCTTC
TRBV5-1,TRBJ1-1,.,.,CASSPRSVTGTEAFF,TGCGCCAGCAGCCCTCGGTCGGTGACGGGCACTGAAGCTTTCTTT
TRBV5-1,TRBJ1-3,.,.,CASSLSRPSSGNTIYF,TGCGCCAGCAGCTTGTCCAGGCCGAGCTCTGGAAACACCATATATTTT
TRBV5-1,TRBJ1-1,many,TRBD1,CASSTGGGLNTEAFF,TGCGCCAGCAGCACAGGGGGTGGATTGAACACTGAAGCTTTCTTT
TRBV5-6,TRBJ1-3,once,.,CASSLTLTVGGNTIYF,TGTGCCAGCAGCTTAACCCTGACAGTAGGAGGAAACACCATATATTTT
TRBV7-2,TRBJ2-3,many,TRBD2,CASSLVASGGAGAQYF,TGTGCCAGCAGCTTAGTTGCTAGCGGGGGCGCGGGCGCGCAGTATTTT
TRBV7-9,TRBJ2-2,many,.,CAGGFGELFF,TGTGCCGGGGGGTTCGGGGAGCTGTTTTTT
TRBV4-1,TRBJ1-5,medium-sized,.,CASSQDRDPNQPQHF,TGCGCCAGCAGCCAAGACAGAGACCCAAATCAGCCCCAGCATTTT
TRBV7-8,TRBJ1-1,.,TRBD1,CASRYTGDRDSTEAFF,TGTGCCAGCAGGTATACCGGGGACAGGGATTCCACTGAAGCTTTCTTT
TRBV3-1,TRBJ2-7,many,TRBD1,CASSQDPWGQGYEQYF,TGTGCCAGCAGCCAAGATCCGTGGGGACAGGGGTACGAGCAGTACTTC
TRBV29-1,TRBJ2-5,few,.,CSVGVDIQETQYF,TGCAGCGTTGGGGTGGACATCCAAGAGACCCAGTACTTC
TRBV3-1,TRBJ1-1,.,.,CASSQGSVVAEAFF,TGTGCCAGCAGCCAAGGGTCGGTGGTCGCTGAAGCTTTCTTT
TRBV20-1,TRBJ2-5,many,TRBD2,CSAMRPSGGLETQYF,TGCAGTGCTATGCGGCCCAGCGGGGGGTTAGAGACCCAGTACTTC
TRBV12-3/TRBV12-4,TRBJ2-1,.,TRBD1,CASSPDRVGEQFF,TGTGCCAGCAGCCCGGACAGGGTTGGTGAGCAGTTCTTC
TRBV11-2,TRBJ2-1,many,.,CASSMGLNEQFF,TGTGCCAGCAGCATGGGCCTCAATGAGCAGTTCTTC
TRBV5-1,TRBJ2-5,.,TRBD2,CASSGSGTTQETQYF,TGCGCCAGCAGCGGATCCGGGACTACTCAAGAGACCCAGTACTTC
TRBV29-1,TRBJ1-5,.,.,CSVVSGSEPNQPQHF,TGCAGCGTTGTGTCAGGGTCTGAGCCTAATCAGCCCCAGCATTTT
TRBV13,TRBJ2-7,few,.,CASSFVGLGGYEQYF,TGTGCCAGCAGCTTTGTCGGGCTAGGGGGCTACGAGCAGTACTTC
TRBV21-1,TRBJ1-6,.,.,CASSKRRNSNSPLHF,TGTGCCAGCAGCAAACGGCGGAACTCGAATTCACCCCTCCACTTT
TRBV5-1,TRBJ2-2,many,.,CASRRGGELFF,TGCGCCAGCAGGCGGGGCGGGGAGCTGTTTTTT